A single sample gave rise to the 7 T cell receptor beta chains below, sequenced in a study of T cells after yellow fever vaccination. TCRdb independently ran MiXCR on the 5' RACE reads; one entry per CDR3 protein. Of hundreds of thousands of distinct CDR3 sequences detected, 17% appear once; the ten largest clones hold 17%. The source was PBMCs, collected more than 4 days after the first yellow fever vaccination. These receptors all stem from a man younger than 35 who received the YFV17D yellow fever vaccine.

This chain connects TRBV5-1 to TRBJ1-2; D not certain. CDR1 is SGHRS and CDR2 is YFSETQ in the germline V gene. The ends were cut back, 5 bases at V and 5 bases at J, with 16 bases in the middle. The CDR3 spans 14 residues. CDR3 residues: CASRPGDLGYGYTF. The CDR3 nucleotides are TGCGCCAGCAGACCCGGAGATCTGGGATATGGCTACACCTTC.

The J gene is TRBJ1-2, the V gene TRBV5-1; D gene uncertain. Germline CDR1 and CDR2: SGHRS and YFSETQ. CDR3 length: 14 residues. Trimming took 4 bases from V and 1 from J, leaving 11 bases between them. The DNA for the CDR3 is TGCGCCAGCAGCCCAGACCTACTTAACTATGGCTACACCTTC. Amino acids: CASSPDLLNYGYTF.

There are a few counts of this clonotype. The J gene is TRBJ1-4, the V gene TRBV7-2, with TRBD1 matching over 10 bases. This CDR3 is built from 15 residues. Germline V CDR1 and CDR2: SGHTA, FQGNSA. The ends lost 6 bases at V and 8 bases at J; junction bases unmatched: 9. The CDR3 sequence is CASSPERTGGEKLFF. Written as DNA, the CDR3 is TGTGCCAGCAGTCCAGAGCGGACAGGGGGGGAAAAACTGTTTTTT.

This chain uses TRBV5-6 with TRBJ2-7; TRBD1 is a possible D gene (6 bases). CDR1 is SGHDT, CDR2 YYEEEE, per germline. Trimming shortened V by 5 bases and J by 5 bases, and 14 bases separated the two germline ends. The CDR3 is made up of 13 amino acids. The CDR3 sequence: CASRAGELHEQYV. DNA for the CDR3: TGTGCCAGCAGGGCAGGGGAGCTCCACGAGCAGTACGTC.

The J gene is TRBJ2-2, the V gene TRBV6-1; D not certain. CDR1 is MNHNS, CDR2 SASEGT, per germline. The CDR3 is 13 amino acids. The V and J ends lost 6 bases and 3 bases respectively, with 8 bases between them. CDR3 nucleotide sequence: TGTGCCAGCAGCCCACCGCACACCGGGGAGCTGTTTTTT. Residues: CASSPPHTGELFF.

This chain links TRBV6-1 with TRBJ2-2, with a possible D match to TRBD2 (7 bases). This CDR3 spans 17 amino acids. CDR1 is MNHNS and CDR2 is SASEGT in the germline V gene. V was shortened by 6 bases and J by 8 bases, with 25 bases between the two germline ends. CDR3 amino acids: CASSRLAGAPRRGELFF. The CDR3 coding sequence is TGTGCCAGCAGCCGTCTTGCGGGGGCCCCGAGAAGAGGGGAGCTGTTTTTT.

A few counts support this clonotype. V usage is TRBV3-1 and J usage is TRBJ2-4, with D possibly TRBD1 on 5 matching bases. Trimming took off 5 bases at V and 2 bases at J, with 13 bases between the two ends. The CDR3 is made up of 15 amino acids. The germline V gene has CDR1 LGHDT and CDR2 YNNKEL (reference sequence). CDR3 in DNA: TGTGCCAGCAGCAATACACAGGCCCCCAAAAACATTCAGTACTTC. Residues: CASSNTQAPKNIQYF.